This entry is about one T cell receptor beta chain. The antigen is not known. Whole-study findings and limits: In terms of TCR gene usage, tumor memory CD4+ T cells clustered together with blood and lymph node memory CD4+ cells, as well as with lymph node naive CD4+ cells.

After constant-region reverse-primer amplification, full-length variable regions underwent semi-nested PCR with Nested Universal Primer A. TCRdb independently ran MiXCR on the 5' RACE reads; one entry per CDR3 protein. The sample shows 45,000 to 60,000 distinct CDR3 sequences, more than 20% of them seen only once. Naive CD4+ T cells were purified with Tregs depleted by CD25. V gave up 1 base and J gave up 3 bases, with 13 bases separating them. Germline CDR1 is SGHTA and CDR2 is FQGNSA. This CDR3 comprises 15 residues. The receptor was derived from a female donor with breast cancer. Source material: tumor-infiltrating naive CD4+ T cells sorted from the breast tumor. Subset described: naive CD4+ T cells, CD4+CD45RA+CD25-. The chain joins TRBV7-2 to TRBJ2-7; perhaps TRBD2 as D (6 bases). CDR3 region: CASSLVASESYEQYF. DNA of the CDR3: TGTGCCAGCAGCTTAGTGGCTAGCGAGAGCTACGAGCAGTACTTC.